This T cell receptor (beta chain) was found in a study of blood T cells in healthy people across ages (dated by TCRdb to between 2014 and 2017). The study in broad terms: Template switching captured roughly one uniquely barcoded TCR beta cDNA molecule per two T cells in model experiments. Using deep sequencing normalized with unique cDNA molecular identifiers, the study measured how TCR beta repertoire diversity changes with age. Four age groups were formed from the donors: young (average roughly 15 years), middle-aged (approximately 39), aged (62) and long-lived (roughly 81). To avoid experimental bias, donors of different ages were spread randomly across the sequencing lanes. Two additional independent replicas of 1 million unique cDNA reads from the same blood draw were analyzed for two donors (one aged 18 to 30 and one aged 80 or older).

Library preparation used 5' RACE. The sample was run on an Illumina HiSeq 2500. The second PCR ran for roughly 7 to 11 cycles and used a J-beta primer mix along with a sample-barcoded 5' primer. A template-switch 5' adaptor carrying 12 random nucleotides introduced a unique molecular identifier onto each TCR beta cDNA molecule. At least 2.5 million CDR3-containing paired-end reads were obtained from each sample. First-strand cDNA synthesis was performed from all RNA using the Mint cDNA synthesis kit, with priming by a TRBC-specific oligonucleotide. Following uracil-DNA glycosylase treatment, a first 18-cycle PCR with universal primers M1SS and BC2_uni_R was performed on all cDNA. In the authors' own workflow: Normalization of each sample was performed by random selection of 1 million high-quality reads, each carrying a distinct molecular identifier. Reads with shared molecular identifiers were discarded instead of being binned into consensus sequences. MiTCR, with a Q25 quality threshold and the strictest error-elimination algorithm, was used for CDR3 identification, clonotype clustering and error correction. Lower-bound total TCR beta diversity was estimated with a nonparametric unseen species model using Euler transformation. Starting from the raw public reads, TCRdb applied fastp trimming at Q25, assembled clones with MiXCR and retained in-frame beta chains. One record per CDR3 amino acid sequence lists the most common genes and DNA. These V and J calls rely on TCRdb rather than the paper's analysis. For this sample the table gives 1.5 million to 2 million distinct CDR3 sequences, of which roughly 27% were detected only once. The ten largest make up 7.7% of the sample.

On this clonotype itself: It lacks a known antigen. A read error may be the cause here, since a much bigger clone is one base away.

The CDR3 runs 16 amino acids, cysteine and phenylalanine included. Of all the DNA, just the CDR3 is kept, 48 bases in frame from base 1. From the germline V gene, CDR1 is SGHTA and CDR2 is FQGNSA. The donors were roughly 40 Caucasian individuals from Russia, aged about 6 to 95 years, who were systemically healthy. Each donor gave 8 to 10 milliliters of peripheral blood, drawn into EDTA-treated Vacutainer tubes. Ficoll-Paque density-gradient centrifugation was used to isolate PBMCs, with at least 7 million per sample. Total RNA was extracted from PBMCs with Trizol reagent, with at least 6 micrograms obtained per sample. Naive CD45RAhigh/CD27high T cell percentages were measured by flow cytometry on a PBMC aliquot from every donor. Overall study results and their limits: Compared with the aged group, more naive CD4+ T cells, fewer expanded clones and increased TCR diversity were shown by the long-lived group, suggesting age selection. The CMV infection status of donors was not known, potentially confounding age-related changes in expanded clonotypes. Total diversity estimates from one million sequenced T cells were considered lower bounds and underestimates. Observed TCR beta diversity correlated strongly with the percentage of naive T cells measured by flow cytometry. Because profiling used bulk unsorted PBMCs, naive and antigen-experienced compartments could not be compared conclusively. As age increased, observed TCR beta diversity per million T cells dropped in a roughly linear way, and a significant reduction was already evident by age approximately 40.

The TCR was taken from a woman aged 25 to 39 in good health. The sequenced sample consisted of blood. The V and J genes are TRBV7-2 and TRBJ2-4; 12 central nucleotides agree with TRBD2. The J call may be mistaken, given a closer DNA end match to TRBJ2-5. The CDR3 has the sequence CASSRLPGLAGETQYF. Read as DNA, the sequence is TGTGCCAGCAGCCGACTCCCGGGACTAGCGGGTGAGACCCAGTACTTC.